One sample yielded the 27 T cell receptor beta chains listed below, sequenced in a study of blood T cell repertoires in COVID-19. Sequencing was performed with immunoSEQ multiplex PCR; in TCRdb, only in-frame clones are kept and a portion is missing. The data show fewer than 80,000 clones, about 84% seen once. The sequencing sample was made of peripheral blood. The receptor source for this set is a man aged 50 to 59 with COVID-19, enrolled during active disease.

The chain carries TRBV11-2 and TRBJ2-7; no clear D. V was trimmed by 1 base and J by 1 base, leaving 8 bases between them. This CDR3 region has 14 residues. Germline-derived CDR1 and CDR2 are SGHAT and FQNNGV. CDR3 nucleotide sequence: TGTGCCAGCAGCTTAGCTCTTAATTCCTACGAGCAGTACTTC. Translated: CASSLALNSYEQYF.

The chain joins TRBV19 to TRBJ1-2; D is unresolved. CDR1 and CDR2 from the germline V gene are LNHDA and SQIVND (reference sequence). The CDR3 is 12 residues long. V lost 7 bases to trimming and J lost 6 bases, with 12 bases between them. The CDR3 region is CASTFREDGYTF. The DNA of the CDR3 is TGTGCCAGTACCTTCCGGGAAGATGGCTACACCTTC.

This rearrangement joins TRBV29-1 to TRBJ1-1, with 8 bases identical to TRBD1. This CDR3 is 17 amino acids long. V lost 4 bases and J lost 6; bases outside the gene matches: 19. From germline, CDR1 is SQVTM and CDR2 ANQGSEA. CDR3 sequence (DNA): TGCAGCGTTGCACACCCGCACAATCTACAGGGGGTGGCTGAAGCTTTCTTT. Translation: CSVAHPHNLQGVAEAFF.

The rearrangement links TRBV7-2 to TRBJ2-1; 9 bases align to TRBD1. Germline CDR1 reads SGHTA; CDR2 reads FQGNSA. The CDR3 covers 15 residues. V was clipped by 2 bases and J by 3 bases; unmatched bases: 2. DNA of the CDR3: TGTGCCAGCAGCTTAACAGGGGGCCTCTACAATGAGCAGTTCTTC. Protein: CASSLTGGLYNEQFF.

The chain joins TRBV5-1 to TRBJ1-4, with D tentatively TRBD1 (6 bases). CDR1 and CDR2 from the germline V gene are SGHRS and YFSETQ. The CDR3 extends over 15 amino acids. Trimming took 0 bases from V and 8 from J, leaving 14 bases between them. CDR3 nucleotide sequence: TGCGCCAGCAGCTTGGATACAGGGTTTACGGAAAAACTGTTTTTT. It yields the protein CASSLDTGFTEKLFF.

This clone was recorded a few times. This chain links TRBV2 with TRBJ1-5; D not certain. The length of the CDR3 is 14 residues. The V gene's germline CDR1 is SNHLY and CDR2 FYNNEI. The ends were cut back, 4 bases at V and 5 bases at J, with 12 bases in the middle. CDR3 nucleotides: TGTGCCAGCAGTGCGGTCGGAGGGTATCAGCCCCAGCATTTT. It yields the protein CASSAVGGYQPQHF. Together with reference TRBV2 and TRBJ1-5, the CDR3 gives the full variable domain: EPEVTQTPSHQVTQMGQEVILRCVPISNHLYFYWYRQILGQKVEFLVSFYNNEISEKSEIFDDQFSVERPDGSNFTLKIRSTKLEDSAMYFCASSAVGGYQPQHFGDGTRLSIL.

The V call is TRBV6-2 or TRBV6-3, the J call TRBJ1-5, with D possibly matching TRBD1 (5 bases). The germline V gene has CDR1 MNHEY and CDR2 SVGEGT. Trimming took off 4 bases at V and 9 bases at J, with 16 bases between the two ends. This CDR3 is built from 14 residues. The CDR3 protein is CASSFLGLSGPQHF. The CDR3 DNA sequence: TGTGCCAGCAGTTTTCTGGGACTCTCGGGGCCCCAGCATTTT.

V and J are TRBV5-6 and TRBJ1-5; D is unclear. Per the germline V gene, CDR1 is SGHDT and CDR2 is YYEEEE. Trimming left V 4 bases short and J 5 bases short, with 13 bases between. The CDR3 sequence is 14 residues long. The CDR3 here is CASSPGWGDQPQHF. The CDR3 DNA reads TGTGCCAGCAGCCCCGGGTGGGGAGATCAGCCCCAGCATTTT.

This clone was seen once. The chain joins TRBV5-4 to TRBJ1-3; unclear D gene. The CDR3 is 15 residues long. Looked up from germline, CDR1 is SGHNT and CDR2 is YYREEE (reference sequence). Trimming pared 3 bases from V and 0 bases from J, leaving 10 bases between. The CDR3 sequence: CASSSTRGSGNTIYF. The CDR3 DNA reads TGTGCCAGCAGCTCGACACGGGGCTCTGGAAACACCATATATTTT.

The rearrangement uses TRBV3-1 (or the pseudogene TRBV3-2) and TRBJ1-2, with a weak D call TRBD1 (6 bases). Germline V CDR1 and CDR2: LGHDT, YNNKEL (reference sequence). The V end lost 3 bases, the J end lost 3 bases, and 17 bases lay between the germline ends. CDR3 length equals 16 residues. CDR3 nucleotides: TGTGCCAGCAGCCAGGCCGACAGGTTTGATCACTATGGCTACACCTTC. Encoded protein: CASSQADRFDHYGYTF.

This chain uses TRBV5-4 with TRBJ2-1; 13 bases are a match to TRBD2. This CDR3 is built from 17 residues. V trimming: 5 bases; J trimming: 0 bases; junction bases outside the gene matches: 5. CDR1 SGHNT and CDR2 YYREEE come from the germline V gene (reference sequence). CDR3 region: CASRLGLAGASYNEQFF. DNA of the CDR3: TGTGCCAGCAGACTCGGACTAGCGGGAGCCTCCTACAATGAGCAGTTCTTC.

The J gene is TRBJ1-2, the V gene TRBV6-5, with a weak D call TRBD1 (5 bases). V was cut by 2 bases and J by 2 bases, with 9 bases left in between. Germline assignment: CDR1 MNHEY and CDR2 SVGAGI. The CDR3 covers 14 residues. CDR3 sequence (DNA): TGTGCCAGCAGTTACGGGGGAGGGAACTATGGCTACACCTTC. Its translation is CASSYGGGNYGYTF.

The V gene is TRBV7-9, the J gene TRBJ1-2; the match to TRBD1 covers 7 bases. Germline CDR1 reads SEHNR; CDR2 reads FQNEAQ (reference sequence). The V gene end was trimmed by 2 bases and the J gene end by 5 bases; junction bases not matched to a gene: 2. The CDR3 extends over 13 amino acids. The CDR3 bases are TGTGCCAGCAGCTTAACAGGGGAGTATGGCTACACCTTC. The encoded protein is CASSLTGEYGYTF. Variable domain in full (rest from reference TRBV7-9 and TRBJ1-2): DTGVSQNPRHKITKRGQNVTFRCDPISEHNRLYWYRQTLGQGPEFLTYFQNEAQLEKSRLLSDRFSAERPKGSFSTLEIQRTEQGDSAMYLCASSLTGEYGYTFGSGTRLTVV.

The CDR3 nucleotides are TGTGCCAGCAGCCAACAAACACAGGGCGAGCAGTACTTC. Its protein product is CASSQQTQGEQYF. The rearrangement joins TRBV14 to TRBJ2-7; TRBD1 might be the D (6 bases). CDR3 length: 13 residues. The V and J ends lost 2 bases and 6 bases respectively, with 11 bases between them. CDR1 and CDR2 (germline): SGHDN, FVKESK. Full variable domain (remainder filled in from reference TRBV14 and TRBJ2-7): EAGVTQFPSHSVIEKGQTVTLRCDPISGHDNLYWYRRVMGKEIKFLLHFVKESKQDESGMPNNRFLAERTGGTYSTLKVQPAELEDSGVYFCASSQQTQGEQYFGPGTRLTVT.

The rearrangement joins TRBV19 to TRBJ1-2, with 8 nucleotides matching TRBD1. This CDR3 comprises 15 residues. J gave up 3 bases and V 6 bases, and 9 bases lay outside the gene matches. In germline, CDR1 is LNHDA, CDR2 SQIVND (reference sequence). CDR3 DNA sequence: TGTGCCAGTAGGCCGCGGACAGGGCACGACTATGGCTACACCTTC. Translation gives CASRPRTGHDYGYTF.

The chain links TRBV4-1 to TRBJ1-3, with D unresolved. CDR3 length equals 15 residues. V lost 2 bases and J 0 bases, leaving 8 bases between the germline ends. Germline-derived CDR1 and CDR2 are MGHRA and YSYEKL. This chain's CDR3 is CASSQPTSSGNTIYF. Here the CDR3 DNA reads TGCGCCAGCAGCCAACCAACCAGCTCTGGAAACACCATATATTTT.

The rearrangement uses TRBV6-2 or TRBV6-3 and TRBJ1-5; 7 bases are a match to TRBD1. This CDR3 is 15 amino acids long. Unmatched junction bases numbered 6, after V lost 5 bases and J lost 2 bases. Germline CDR1 is MNHEY and CDR2 is SVGEGT. CDR3 coding DNA: TGTGCCAGCAGTCCCAGGGGGGCAGGCAATCAGCCCCAGCATTTT. This gives the protein CASSPRGAGNQPQHF.

This clone was recorded only once. J is TRBJ1-4 and V is TRBV10-3, with TRBD1 matching 8 bases. Germline CDR1 and CDR2: ENHRY and SYGVKD. The J segment lost 5 bases and the V segment lost 0 bases, leaving 2 bases of the junction unmatched. The CDR3 totals 15 residues. CDR3 residues: CAISESGTGNEKLFF. The CDR3 DNA is TGTGCCATCAGTGAGTCGGGGACAGGAAATGAAAAACTGTTTTTT.

The genes are TRBV9 and TRBJ2-1; no clear D. This CDR3 comprises 14 residues. The V end was cut by 0 bases, the J end by 0 bases, with 4 bases between. Germline V gene sequence: CDR1 SGDLS, CDR2 YYNGEE. CDR3 sequence: CASSVVSSYNEQFF. In DNA, the CDR3 is TGTGCCAGCAGCGTAGTCAGCTCCTACAATGAGCAGTTCTTC.

V usage is TRBV10-1 and J usage is TRBJ2-3; unclear D gene. This CDR3 region has 14 residues. CDR1 and CDR2 from the germline V gene are WNHNN and SYGVQD (reference sequence). Trimming shortened V by 2 bases and J by 5 bases, and 11 bases separated the two germline ends. The CDR3 here is CASSEGSRGDTQYF. CDR3 coding DNA: TGCGCCAGCAGTGAGGGTAGCCGTGGAGATACGCAGTATTTT.

The CDR3 is CAWSAGSGNTIYF. The CDR3 nucleotides read TGTGCCTGGAGTGCAGGGTCTGGAAACACCATATATTTT. This chain uses TRBV30 with TRBJ1-3; D perhaps matches TRBD1 (5 bases). V dropped 1 base and J dropped 1 base, with 5 bases sitting between them. The germline gives CDR1 GTSNPN, CDR2 SVGIG (reference sequence). This CDR3 has 13 residues.

The rearrangement joins TRBV6-5 to TRBJ2-6, with 7 bases that match TRBD2. Germline V gene sequence: CDR1 MNHEY, CDR2 SVGAGI. V was pared by 6 bases and J by 4 bases, with 3 bases of the junction left unmatched. CDR3 length: 14 amino acids. The CDR3 here is CASRRESGANVLTF. CDR3 nucleotide sequence: TGTGCCAGCAGGCGGGAGAGCGGGGCCAACGTCCTGACTTTC.

The chain links TRBV12-3 or TRBV12-4 to TRBJ2-2; D remains unclear. V was clipped by 0 bases and J by 7 bases, with 6 bases between them. This CDR3 is 13 amino acids long. CDR3 residues: CASSLALSGELFF. The CDR3 DNA reads as TGTGCCAGCAGTTTAGCGCTCAGCGGGGAGCTGTTTTTT.

The gene calls are TRBV6-2 or TRBV6-3 and TRBJ2-5; D is unclear. CDR3 length: 11 amino acids. Germline CDR1 is MNHEY and CDR2 is SVGEGT. V lost 6 bases and J 4 bases, leaving 6 bases between the germline ends. CDR3 sequence reads: CASSPRETQYF. The CDR3 DNA follows: TGTGCCAGCAGCCCGCGAGAGACCCAGTACTTC.

V is TRBV9 and J is TRBJ1-1; D unclear. Germline CDR1 is SGDLS and CDR2 is YYNGEE. Trimming took 1 base from V and 1 from J, leaving 8 bases between them. The CDR3 length is 14 residues. CDR3 protein: CASSVSGGNTEAFF. For the CDR3, the DNA is TGTGCCAGCAGCGTAAGTGGAGGGAACACTGAAGCTTTCTTT.

This clone was found a few times. The V and J genes are TRBV27 and TRBJ2-7; 12 bases match TRBD2. CDR1 and CDR2 from the germline V gene are MNHEY and SMNVEV (reference sequence). There are 15 residues in the CDR3. Trimming removed 5 bases from V and 2 bases from J; junction bases left unmatched: 4. CDR3 protein: CASSRLAGATYEQYF. In nucleotides, the CDR3 is TGTGCCAGCAGTCGACTAGCGGGGGCGACCTACGAGCAGTACTTC.

The chain has TRBV6-5 and TRBJ1-2; D is unresolved. The germline CDR1 and CDR2 sequences are MNHEY and SVGAGI. This CDR3 comprises 14 residues. Trimming pared 6 bases from V and 0 bases from J, leaving 11 bases between. Here the CDR3 reads CASSLAGANYGYTF. The CDR3 DNA reads TGTGCCAGCAGCCTGGCCGGAGCTAACTATGGCTACACCTTC.